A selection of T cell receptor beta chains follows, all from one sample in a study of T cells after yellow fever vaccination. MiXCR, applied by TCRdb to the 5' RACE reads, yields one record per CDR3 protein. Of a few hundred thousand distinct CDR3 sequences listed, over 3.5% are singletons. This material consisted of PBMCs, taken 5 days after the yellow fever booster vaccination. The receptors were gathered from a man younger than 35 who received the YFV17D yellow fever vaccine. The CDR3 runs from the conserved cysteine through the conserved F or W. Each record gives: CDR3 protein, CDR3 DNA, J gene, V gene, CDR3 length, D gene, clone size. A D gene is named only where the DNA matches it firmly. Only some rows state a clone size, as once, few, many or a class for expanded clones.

cdr3_aa: CASSLQGTWEKLFF; cdr3_nt: TGTGCCAGCAGCTTACAGGGCACTTGGGAAAAACTGTTTTTT; j_call: TRBJ1-4; v_call: TRBV7-9; cdr3_length: 14; d_call: .; clone_size: many
cdr3_aa: CASSPRDGDTEAFF; cdr3_nt: TGTGCCAGCAGCCCCCGGGACGGGGACACTGAAGCTTTCTTT; j_call: TRBJ1-1; v_call: TRBV6-5; cdr3_length: 14; d_call: .; clone_size: .
cdr3_aa: CSARDWEGLNTEAFF; cdr3_nt: TGCAGTGCTAGAGACTGGGAGGGCCTGAACACTGAAGCTTTCTTT; j_call: TRBJ1-1; v_call: TRBV20-1; cdr3_length: 15; d_call: .; clone_size: many
cdr3_aa: CASSFLGTGGHNYGYTF; cdr3_nt: TGTGCCAGCAGTTTCCTAGGGACAGGGGGCCATAACTATGGCTACACCTTC; j_call: TRBJ1-2; v_call: TRBV12-3/TRBV12-4; cdr3_length: 17; d_call: TRBD1; clone_size: few
cdr3_aa: CASSNLGGAGHTQYF; cdr3_nt: TGTGCCAGCAGCAACTTAGGGGGGGCCGGCCATACGCAGTATTTT; j_call: TRBJ2-3; v_call: TRBV7-2; cdr3_length: 15; d_call: .; clone_size: many
cdr3_aa: CASSESRYNEQFF; cdr3_nt: TGTGCCAGCAGTGAATCCCGGTACAATGAGCAGTTCTTC; j_call: TRBJ2-1; v_call: TRBV25-1; cdr3_length: 13; d_call: .; clone_size: .
cdr3_aa: CASSATGTGLYEQYF; cdr3_nt: TGTGCCAGCAGCGCTACCGGGACAGGACTGTACGAGCAGTACTTC; j_call: TRBJ2-7; v_call: TRBV9; cdr3_length: 15; d_call: TRBD1; clone_size: few
cdr3_aa: CASSQTPDGYSGNTIYF; cdr3_nt: TGCGCCAGCAGCCAAACACCTGACGGTTACTCTGGAAACACCATATATTTT; j_call: TRBJ1-3; v_call: TRBV4-3; cdr3_length: 17; d_call: .; clone_size: .
cdr3_aa: CASSLEAVRVGTEAFF; cdr3_nt: TGCGCCAGCAGCTTGGAGGCAGTGAGGGTCGGCACTGAAGCTTTCTTT; j_call: TRBJ1-1; v_call: TRBV5-1; cdr3_length: 16; d_call: .; clone_size: .
cdr3_aa: CASSRIPGRGVSWSYEQYF; cdr3_nt: TGTGCCAGCAGCCGGATCCCGGGCAGGGGAGTCTCGTGGTCCTACGAGCAGTACTTC; j_call: TRBJ2-7; v_call: TRBV5-4; cdr3_length: 19; d_call: .; clone_size: few
cdr3_aa: CASSLTTDGRGYTF; cdr3_nt: TGCGCCAGCAGCTTGACCACGGACGGCCGGGGCTACACCTTC; j_call: TRBJ1-2; v_call: TRBV5-1; cdr3_length: 14; d_call: .; clone_size: few
cdr3_aa: CASSLRASSYNSPLHF; cdr3_nt: TGTGCCAGCAGCCTACGGGCGAGCTCCTATAATTCACCCCTCCACTTT; j_call: TRBJ1-6; v_call: TRBV12-3/TRBV12-4; cdr3_length: 16; d_call: .; clone_size: few
cdr3_aa: CASSQEGWPGYTF; cdr3_nt: TGTGCCAGCAGCCAAGAAGGCTGGCCAGGCTACACCTTC; j_call: TRBJ1-2; v_call: TRBV14; cdr3_length: 13; d_call: .; clone_size: few
cdr3_aa: CSVRTGLTGELFF; cdr3_nt: TGCAGCGTCCGGACAGGGCTCACCGGGGAGCTGTTTTTT; j_call: TRBJ2-2; v_call: TRBV29-1; cdr3_length: 13; d_call: TRBD1; clone_size: .
cdr3_aa: CASSSRLDRSTDTQYF; cdr3_nt: TGTGCCAGCAGCTCACGACTAGACCGAAGCACAGATACGCAGTATTTT; j_call: TRBJ2-3; v_call: TRBV12-3/TRBV12-4; cdr3_length: 16; d_call: .; clone_size: .
cdr3_aa: CASKKTGVNEQFF; cdr3_nt: TGCGCCAGCAAAAAGACAGGGGTAAATGAGCAGTTCTTC; j_call: TRBJ2-1; v_call: TRBV5-1; cdr3_length: 13; d_call: TRBD1; clone_size: .
cdr3_aa: CASSPQDNYNSPLHF; cdr3_nt: TGTGCCAGCTCACCCCAGGACAATTATAATTCACCCCTCCACTTT; j_call: TRBJ1-6; v_call: TRBV18; cdr3_length: 15; d_call: .; clone_size: .
cdr3_aa: CASSIVGGGPAHSEQFF; cdr3_nt: TGTGCCAGTAGTATAGTTGGCGGGGGACCGGCGCATAGTGAGCAGTTCTTC; j_call: TRBJ2-1; v_call: TRBV19; cdr3_length: 17; d_call: TRBD2; clone_size: .
cdr3_aa: CSAGVPYSNQPQHF; cdr3_nt: TGCAGTGCGGGGGTACCATATAGCAATCAGCCCCAGCATTTT; j_call: TRBJ1-5; v_call: TRBV20-1; cdr3_length: 14; d_call: .; clone_size: .
cdr3_aa: CSALDREEQFF; cdr3_nt: TGCAGTGCTCTTGACAGGGAAGAGCAGTTCTTC; j_call: TRBJ2-1; v_call: TRBV20-1; cdr3_length: 11; d_call: TRBD1; clone_size: .
cdr3_aa: CASRATGSGTQYF; cdr3_nt: TGTGCCAGCAGAGCAACGGGGTCGGGTACGCAGTATTTT; j_call: TRBJ2-3; v_call: TRBV9; cdr3_length: 13; d_call: .; clone_size: .
cdr3_aa: CASSRESLQETQYF; cdr3_nt: TGTGCCAGCAGCCGGGAGTCTTTGCAAGAGACCCAGTACTTC; j_call: TRBJ2-5; v_call: TRBV7-8; cdr3_length: 14; d_call: .; clone_size: many
cdr3_aa: CASSFLLRDRGRNYGYTF; cdr3_nt: TGTGCCAGCAGCTTCCTGCTTCGGGACAGGGGGCGCAACTATGGCTACACCTTC; j_call: TRBJ1-2; v_call: TRBV3-1; cdr3_length: 18; d_call: TRBD1; clone_size: few
cdr3_aa: CASSRLAGVVSTDTQYF; cdr3_nt: TGTGCCAGCAGCCGACTAGCGGGGGTGGTGAGCACAGATACGCAGTATTTT; j_call: TRBJ2-3; v_call: TRBV7-2; cdr3_length: 17; d_call: TRBD2; clone_size: few
cdr3_aa: CASREDRTEAFF; cdr3_nt: TGCGCCAGCAGAGAGGATCGCACTGAAGCTTTCTTT; j_call: TRBJ1-1; v_call: TRBV5-1; cdr3_length: 12; d_call: .; clone_size: many
cdr3_aa: CASSWGAGRQETQYF; cdr3_nt: TGTGCCAGCAGCTGGGGGGCGGGGCGCCAAGAGACCCAGTACTTC; j_call: TRBJ2-5; v_call: TRBV7-8; cdr3_length: 15; d_call: .; clone_size: many
cdr3_aa: CASSLAPGTGQPQHF; cdr3_nt: TGCGCCAGCAGCTTGGCCCCGGGTACTGGACAGCCCCAGCATTTT; j_call: TRBJ1-5; v_call: TRBV5-1; cdr3_length: 15; d_call: .; clone_size: .
cdr3_aa: CASSPLRAATNEKLFF; cdr3_nt: TGTGCCAGCAGCCCGCTCAGGGCAGCAACTAATGAAAAACTGTTTTTT; j_call: TRBJ1-4; v_call: TRBV6-1; cdr3_length: 16; d_call: .; clone_size: .
cdr3_aa: CASSGGWGDQPQHF; cdr3_nt: TGTGCCAGCAGTGGCGGATGGGGGGATCAGCCCCAGCATTTT; j_call: TRBJ1-5; v_call: TRBV12-3/TRBV12-4; cdr3_length: 14; d_call: .; clone_size: .
cdr3_aa: CASSPNIGRNSEAFF; cdr3_nt: TGTGCCAGCAGTCCTAACATTGGGAGGAACTCCGAAGCTTTCTTT; j_call: TRBJ1-1; v_call: TRBV11-2; cdr3_length: 15; d_call: .; clone_size: .
cdr3_aa: CASSLASRNTIYF; cdr3_nt: TGTGCCAGCAGCTTAGCTTCGCGAAACACCATATATTTT; j_call: TRBJ1-3; v_call: TRBV7-8; cdr3_length: 13; d_call: .; clone_size: few
cdr3_aa: CASSEWGDQPQHF; cdr3_nt: TGTGCCAGCAGTGAATGGGGTGATCAGCCCCAGCATTTT; j_call: TRBJ1-5; v_call: TRBV25-1; cdr3_length: 13; d_call: .; clone_size: few
cdr3_aa: CASSLALGETQYF; cdr3_nt: TGTGCCAGCAGCTTAGCGCTGGGAGAAACGCAGTATTTT; j_call: TRBJ2-3; v_call: TRBV7-2; cdr3_length: 13; d_call: .; clone_size: many
cdr3_aa: CASSFPSLGTEAFF; cdr3_nt: TGTGCCAGCAGTTTTCCCTCTCTGGGGACTGAAGCTTTCTTT; j_call: TRBJ1-1; v_call: TRBV6-6; cdr3_length: 14; d_call: .; clone_size: .
cdr3_aa: CASSRQGDEQFF; cdr3_nt: TGTGCCAGCAGCAGACAGGGGGACGAGCAGTTCTTC; j_call: TRBJ2-1; v_call: TRBV7-8; cdr3_length: 12; d_call: TRBD1; clone_size: .
cdr3_aa: CSATGTGREKLFF; cdr3_nt: TGCAGTGCCACAGGGACAGGGCGGGAAAAACTGTTTTTT; j_call: TRBJ1-4; v_call: TRBV20-1; cdr3_length: 13; d_call: TRBD1; clone_size: .
cdr3_aa: CASSLEGGQGSTEAFF; cdr3_nt: TGCGCCAGCAGCTTGGAAGGGGGACAGGGGTCCACTGAAGCTTTCTTT; j_call: TRBJ1-1; v_call: TRBV5-1; cdr3_length: 16; d_call: TRBD1; clone_size: .